This entry is about one T cell receptor beta chain. The sample originates from a study of blood T cell repertoires in COVID-19. Overall study: Samples came from the United States, Italy and Spain, spanning acute and convalescent COVID-19. T cells, B-cell-depleted T cells, or PBMCs provided the cDNA or gDNA that served as material.

Germline V gene sequence: CDR1 LNHDA, CDR2 SQIVND (reference sequence). With 8 bases removed from V and 0 bases from J, the gap between germline ends came to 14 bases. The CDR3 extends over 14 amino acids. Original processing methods: Using reference gene primer amplification, nucleated cell counts were estimated. The table came from immunoSEQ multiplex PCR; TCRdb's copy has only in-frame clones and leaves some out. V and J calls and clone size are those listed in that table; D and trimming were worked out from the DNA. Of under 300,000 clones listed, 65% to 90% were seen once; the top ten hold around 12%. Seattle's enrolled individuals joined amid active infection and were then monitored longitudinally.

Sequencing was done on a sample of peripheral blood. This receptor was identified in a woman in her 70s with COVID-19, enrolled during active disease. V gene TRBV19 combines with J gene TRBJ2-7, with a tentative D call TRBD2 (5 bases). CDR3 amino acids: CASRSPAGSYEQYF. For the CDR3, the DNA is TGTGCCAGTCGGTCCCCGGCGGGCTCCTACGAGCAGTACTTC.